This record looks at one T cell receptor beta chain sequence and its context. This entry is derived from a study of blood T cell repertoires in COVID-19. Study in general: The cDNA or gDNA used as material had been derived from T cells, B-cell-depleted T cells, or PBMCs.

Original methodology: Nucleated cell number was recorded as an estimate derived from reference gene primer amplification. Using immunoSEQ multiplex PCR, the repertoire was profiled, and TCRdb retains in-frame clones only, with some absent. That table furnishes V, J and clone size, whereas the DNA furnished D and trimming. The sample consists of more than 110,000 clones, 86% of them appearing once. Cohort assignment relied on participant-reported clinical history. Recovered status applied to Cohort 3 donors who had two consecutive negative PCRs. It also applied to those with clearance or with symptom resolution. The V and J ends lost 6 bases and 4 bases respectively, with 7 bases between them. Germline V CDR1 and CDR2: MRHNA, SNTAGT. The CDR3 spans 12 residues.

The receptor was isolated from a man aged 50 to 60 who had recovered from COVID-19. The rearrangement joins TRBV6-4 to TRBJ1-5; D not certain. Sample: PBMCs or T cells enriched from blood (not recorded which). The CDR3 DNA reads TGTGCCAGCAGGTCAGTTAATCAGCCCCAGCATTTT. Translated, it gives CASRSVNQPQHF.